These 6 T cell receptor beta chains originate from one sample sequenced in a study of identical twins (dated by TCRdb to 2016 to 2017). The library came from 5' RACE. Sequencing was performed on an Illumina HiSeq 2000. Through fastp at Q25 and MiXCR, TCRdb rebuilt clones from the public reads, retaining in-frame beta chains. CDR3 protein sequences are deduplicated, and each keeps its most common genes and DNA. This sample has roughly 770,000 distinct CDR3 sequences in its table, and about 18% of those were observed once. The biggest ten clones account for around 12% of the sample. A further study also used this sample, focusing on T cells expressing NK-cell markers.

The sample consisted of PBMCs. These receptors all stem from a woman between 18 and 29 years old in good health.

The genes are TRBV9 and TRBJ1-5; D gene uncertain. The V gene's germline CDR1 is SGDLS and CDR2 YYNGEE. The CDR3 totals 15 residues. The V end was cut by 0 bases, the J end by 7 bases, with 14 bases between. CDR3 amino acids: CASSVDPHGEQPQHF. Written as DNA, the CDR3 is TGTGCCAGCAGCGTAGACCCCCACGGGGAGCAGCCCCAGCATTTT.

The J gene is TRBJ2-7, the V gene TRBV6-5; D unclear. Germline V gene sequence: CDR1 MNHEY, CDR2 SVGAGI. V was trimmed by 3 bases and J by 3 bases, leaving 15 bases between them. The CDR3 sequence is 15 residues long. The CDR3: CASSYRPTGRYEQYF. CDR3 bases: TGTGCCAGCAGTTATCGTCCCACGGGCCGCTACGAGCAGTACTTC.

This clonotype was seen a few times. The V and J genes are TRBV6-1 and TRBJ2-3; weak D call: TRBD1 (6 bases). This CDR3 spans 14 amino acids. The germline gives CDR1 MNHNS, CDR2 SASEGT. Trimming left V 6 bases short and J 2 bases short, with 12 bases between. CDR3 DNA sequence: TGTGCCAGCAGCGGACAGCCCGACACAGATACGCAGTATTTT. Residues: CASSGQPDTDTQYF.

This clonotype has just a few counts. The gene calls are TRBV2 and TRBJ2-7; 7 positions agree with TRBD2. The V and J ends lost 0 bases and 6 bases, in that order; junction bases with no gene match: 2. The CDR3 loop spans 13 amino acids. Looked up from germline, CDR1 is SNHLY and CDR2 is FYNNEI. As DNA, the CDR3 is TGTGCCAGCAGTGAAGCGTCGGGGGGCGAGCAGTACTTC. It translates to CASSEASGGEQYF.

This clonotype has a handful of counts. The chain combines TRBV9 with TRBJ2-1; 7 bases line up with TRBD2. This CDR3 region has 15 residues. CDR1 is SGDLS, CDR2 YYNGEE, per germline. Trimming at V came to 4 bases and at J to 2 bases, leaving 6 bases not matched to a gene. CDR3 region: CASSPPGTTYNEQFF. The DNA of the CDR3 is TGTGCCAGCAGCCCCCCCGGGACTACCTACAATGAGCAGTTCTTC.

Only a few counts were recorded for this clonotype. The chain combines TRBV18 with TRBJ1-5; 8 bases are a match to TRBD1. Trimming took 5 bases from V and 0 from J; bases not matched to a gene: 6. The length of the CDR3 is 16 residues. CDR1 is KGHSH and CDR2 is LQKENI in the germline V gene. This chain's CDR3 is CASSLTGAYSNQPQHF. In nucleotides, the CDR3 is TGTGCCAGCTCATTGACAGGGGCCTATAGCAATCAGCCCCAGCATTTT.